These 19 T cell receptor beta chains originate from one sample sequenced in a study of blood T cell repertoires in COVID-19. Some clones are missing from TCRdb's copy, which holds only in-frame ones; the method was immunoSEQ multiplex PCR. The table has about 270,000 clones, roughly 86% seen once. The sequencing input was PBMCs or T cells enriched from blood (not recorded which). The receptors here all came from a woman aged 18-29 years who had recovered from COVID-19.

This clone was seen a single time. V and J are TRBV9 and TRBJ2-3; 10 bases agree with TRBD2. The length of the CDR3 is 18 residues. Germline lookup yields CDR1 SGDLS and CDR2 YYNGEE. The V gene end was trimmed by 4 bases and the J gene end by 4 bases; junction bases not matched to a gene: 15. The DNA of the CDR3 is TGTGCCAGCAGCCTTAGCCCTCTAGGACTAGCGGCGGCAGATACGCAGTATTTT. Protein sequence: CASSLSPLGLAAADTQYF.

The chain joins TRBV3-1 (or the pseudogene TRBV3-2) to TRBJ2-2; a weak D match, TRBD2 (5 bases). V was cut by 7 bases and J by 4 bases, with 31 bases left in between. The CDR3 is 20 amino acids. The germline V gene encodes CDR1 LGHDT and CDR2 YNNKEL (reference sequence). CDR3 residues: CASMTYGVAPVGSGTGELFF. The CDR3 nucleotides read TGTGCCAGCATGACTTACGGTGTAGCGCCCGTCGGTTCGGGCACCGGGGAGCTGTTTTTT.

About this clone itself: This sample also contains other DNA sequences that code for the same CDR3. DNA for the CDR3: TGCGCCAGCAGCTTGGTGGGACAGGGTAATGAAAAACTGTTTTTT. Translated: CASSLVGQGNEKLFF. The chain couples TRBV5-1 to TRBJ1-4, with 9 bases that match TRBD1. V lost 0 bases, J lost 4 bases, and 1 base stayed unmatched. Germline lookup yields CDR1 SGHRS and CDR2 YFSETQ. CDR3 length: 15 residues.

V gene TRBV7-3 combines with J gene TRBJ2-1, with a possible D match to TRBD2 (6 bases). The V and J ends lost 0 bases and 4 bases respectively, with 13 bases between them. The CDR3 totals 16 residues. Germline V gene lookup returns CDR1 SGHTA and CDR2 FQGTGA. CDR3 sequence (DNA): TGTGCCAGCAGCTTAACCGGAGGGACTCAGTACAATGAGCAGTTCTTC. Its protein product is CASSLTGGTQYNEQFF.

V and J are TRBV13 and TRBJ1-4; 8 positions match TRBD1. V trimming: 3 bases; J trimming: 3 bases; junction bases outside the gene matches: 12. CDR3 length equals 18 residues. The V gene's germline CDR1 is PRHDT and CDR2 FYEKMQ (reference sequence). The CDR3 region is CASSFTTGQDFPNEKLFF. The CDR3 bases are TGTGCCAGCAGCTTTACTACGGGACAGGATTTCCCTAATGAAAAACTGTTTTTT.

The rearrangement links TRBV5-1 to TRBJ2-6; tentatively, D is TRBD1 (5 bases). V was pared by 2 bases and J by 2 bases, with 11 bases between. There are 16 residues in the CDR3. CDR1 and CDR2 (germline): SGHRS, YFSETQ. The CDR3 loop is CASSFSPGTGANVLTF. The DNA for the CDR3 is TGCGCCAGCAGCTTTTCTCCAGGGACTGGGGCCAACGTCCTGACTTTC.

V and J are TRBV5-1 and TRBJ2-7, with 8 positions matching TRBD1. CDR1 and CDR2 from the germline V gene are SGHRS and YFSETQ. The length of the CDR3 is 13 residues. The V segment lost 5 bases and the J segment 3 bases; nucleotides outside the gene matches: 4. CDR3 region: CASRWGQVYEQYF. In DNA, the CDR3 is TGCGCCAGCAGGTGGGGACAGGTCTACGAGCAGTACTTC. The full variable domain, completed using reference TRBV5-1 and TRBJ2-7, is KAGVTQTPRYLIKTRGQQVTLSCSPISGHRSVSWYQQTPGQGLQFLFEYFSETQRNKGNFPGRFSGRQFSNSRSEMNVSTLELGDSALYLCASRWGQVYEQYFGPGTRLTVT.

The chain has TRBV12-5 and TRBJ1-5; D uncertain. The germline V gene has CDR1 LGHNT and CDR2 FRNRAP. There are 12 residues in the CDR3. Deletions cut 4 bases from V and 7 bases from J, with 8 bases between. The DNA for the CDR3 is TGTGCTAGTGGTTCCACTCGACAGCCCCAGCATTTT. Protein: CASGSTRQPQHF.

Here the CDR3 reads CASSLALGQGGQPQHF. Here the CDR3 DNA reads TGTGCCAGCAGCTTAGCCCTCGGACAGGGCGGACAGCCCCAGCATTTT. The chain is built from TRBV7-9 and TRBJ1-5; 8 bases match TRBD1. CDR1 and CDR2 (germline): SEHNR, FQNEAQ (reference sequence). CDR3 length: 16 residues. The J segment lost 7 bases and the V segment lost 0 bases, leaving 8 bases of the junction unmatched.

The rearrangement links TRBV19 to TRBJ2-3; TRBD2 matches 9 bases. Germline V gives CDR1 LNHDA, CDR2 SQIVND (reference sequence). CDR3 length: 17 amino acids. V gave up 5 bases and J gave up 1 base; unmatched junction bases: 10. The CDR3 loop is CASSSARASGGTDTQYF. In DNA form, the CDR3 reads TGTGCCAGTAGTTCCGCTAGGGCTAGCGGGGGCACAGATACGCAGTATTTT.

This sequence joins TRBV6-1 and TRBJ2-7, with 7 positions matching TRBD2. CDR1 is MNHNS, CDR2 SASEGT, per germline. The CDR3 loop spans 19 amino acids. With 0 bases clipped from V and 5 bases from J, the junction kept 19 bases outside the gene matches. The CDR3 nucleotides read TGTGCCAGCAGTGAAGCCGGCAGGGCCTTGTCGGGGAGGGCTCACGAGCAGTACTTC. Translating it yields CASSEAGRALSGRAHEQYF.

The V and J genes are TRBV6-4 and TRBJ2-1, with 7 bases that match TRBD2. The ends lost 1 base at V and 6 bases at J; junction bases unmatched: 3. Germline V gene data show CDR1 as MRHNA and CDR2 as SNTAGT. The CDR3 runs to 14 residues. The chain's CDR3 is CASSDWRESNEQFF. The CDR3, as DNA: TGTGCCAGCAGTGACTGGCGGGAGAGCAATGAGCAGTTCTTC.

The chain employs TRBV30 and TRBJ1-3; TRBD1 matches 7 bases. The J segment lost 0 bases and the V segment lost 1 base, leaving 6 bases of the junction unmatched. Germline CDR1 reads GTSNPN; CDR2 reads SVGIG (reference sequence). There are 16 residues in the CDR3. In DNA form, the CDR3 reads TGTGCCTGGAGTGGTGAGACAGGGTACTCTGGAAACACCATATATTTT. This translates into CAWSGETGYSGNTIYF.

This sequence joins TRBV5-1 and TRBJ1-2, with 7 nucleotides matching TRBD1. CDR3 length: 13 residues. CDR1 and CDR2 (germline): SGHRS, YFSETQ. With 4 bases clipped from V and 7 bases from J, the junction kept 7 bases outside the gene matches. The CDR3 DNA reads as TGCGCCAGCAGCCCTGGGACAGCGTTTGGCTACACCTTC. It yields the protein CASSPGTAFGYTF. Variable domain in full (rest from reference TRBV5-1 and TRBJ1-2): KAGVTQTPRYLIKTRGQQVTLSCSPISGHRSVSWYQQTPGQGLQFLFEYFSETQRNKGNFPGRFSGRQFSNSRSEMNVSTLELGDSALYLCASSPGTAFGYTFGSGTRLTVV.

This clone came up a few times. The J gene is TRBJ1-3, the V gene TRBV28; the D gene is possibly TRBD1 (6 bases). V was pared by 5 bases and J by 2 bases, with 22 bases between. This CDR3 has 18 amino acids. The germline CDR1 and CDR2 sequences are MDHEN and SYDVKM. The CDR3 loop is CASSRKGVFQRAGNTIYF. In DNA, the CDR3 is TGTGCCAGCAGTCGAAAGGGGGTCTTTCAAAGGGCTGGAAACACCATATATTTT. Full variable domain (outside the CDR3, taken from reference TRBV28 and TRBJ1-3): DVKVTQSSRYLVKRTGEKVFLECVQDMDHENMFWYRQDPGLGLRLIYFSYDVKMKEKGDIPEGYSVSREKKERFSLILESASTNQTSMYLCASSRKGVFQRAGNTIYFGEGSWLTVV.

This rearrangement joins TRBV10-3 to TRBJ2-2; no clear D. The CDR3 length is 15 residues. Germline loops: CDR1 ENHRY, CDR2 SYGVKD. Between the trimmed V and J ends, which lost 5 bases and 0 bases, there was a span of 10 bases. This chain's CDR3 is CAISFDTTNTGELFF. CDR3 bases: TGTGCCATCAGTTTTGACACAACGAACACCGGGGAGCTGTTTTTT.

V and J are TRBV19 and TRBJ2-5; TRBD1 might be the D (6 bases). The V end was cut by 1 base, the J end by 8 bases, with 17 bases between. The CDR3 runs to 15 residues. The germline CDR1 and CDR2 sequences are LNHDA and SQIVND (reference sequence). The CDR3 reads CASSIGAGEMETQYF. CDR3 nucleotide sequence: TGTGCCAGTAGTATAGGGGCAGGGGAGATGGAAACCCAGTACTTC.

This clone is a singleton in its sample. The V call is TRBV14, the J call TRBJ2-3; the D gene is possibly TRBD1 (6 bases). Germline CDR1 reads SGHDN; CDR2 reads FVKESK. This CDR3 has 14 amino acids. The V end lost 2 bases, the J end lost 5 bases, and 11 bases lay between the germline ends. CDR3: CASSQLQGRDTQYF. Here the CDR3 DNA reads TGTGCCAGCAGCCAATTACAGGGACGAGATACGCAGTATTTT.

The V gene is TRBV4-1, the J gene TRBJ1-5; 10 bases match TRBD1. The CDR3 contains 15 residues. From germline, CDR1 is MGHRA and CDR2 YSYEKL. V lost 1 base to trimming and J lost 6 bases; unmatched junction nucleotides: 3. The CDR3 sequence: CASSQVRTGGQPQHF. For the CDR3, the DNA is TGCGCCAGCAGCCAAGTCCGGACAGGGGGTCAGCCCCAGCATTTT.